Following are 3 T cell receptor beta chains from one sample sequenced in a study of T cell responses to AZD1222 COVID-19 vaccine. Libraries were prepared by immunoSEQ multiplex PCR; TCRdb keeps only in-frame clonotypes and omits some of them. The table has around 120,000 clones, about 91% seen once; the top ten hold 4.5% to 5%. The sequences come from peripheral blood, collected on day 0 of AZD1222 vaccination. These receptor sequences come from an adult in good health.

This chain uses TRBV6-1 with TRBJ1-5, with D possibly being TRBD1 (5 bases). This CDR3 has 18 amino acids. Trimming took off 1 base at V and 0 bases at J, with 16 bases between the two ends. The germline gives CDR1 MNHNS, CDR2 SASEGT. As DNA, the CDR3 is TGTGCCAGCAGTGAAGTAAGGGGACGGGAGAATAGCAATCAGCCCCAGCATTTT. Protein product: CASSEVRGRENSNQPQHF.

This sequence joins TRBV3-1 (or the pseudogene TRBV3-2) and TRBJ1-4, with D tentatively TRBD1 (6 bases). CDR1 is LGHDT, CDR2 YNNKEL, per germline (reference sequence). CDR3 length: 15 amino acids. V lost 3 bases and J lost 5, with 13 bases in between. DNA for the CDR3: TGTGCCAGCAGCCACGTGGGGGGCAAAAATGAAAAACTGTTTTTT. Translating it yields CASSHVGGKNEKLFF.

The gene calls are TRBV15 and TRBJ1-2; no clear D. Germline CDR1 reads LNHNV; CDR2 reads YYDKDF (reference sequence). Trimming cost V 1 base and J 0 bases, with 9 bases left between them. The CDR3 covers 15 residues. The CDR3, as DNA: TGTGCCACCAGCAGAGGAGGGAGATCTAACTATGGCTACACCTTC. Its translation: CATSRGGRSNYGYTF.